The clone carrying this T cell receptor (beta chain) was seen only once. The data were produced by immunoSEQ multiplex PCR, yet TCRdb's version contains in-frame clones alone and is incomplete. The sample shows about 100,000 clones, about 87% of them seen only once. These data originate in a study of T cell responses to AZD1222 COVID-19 vaccine. The CDR3 totals 14 residues. Trimming pared 6 bases from V and 1 base from J, leaving 12 bases between. CDR1 is KGHSH and CDR2 is LQKENI in the germline V gene. The sequence was collected from an adult in good health. Material: peripheral blood, obtained on day 0 of MenACWY control vaccination. The chain uses TRBV18 and TRBJ1-1; D is perhaps TRBD1 (5 bases). The CDR3 loop is CASSPTATNTEAFF. The CDR3 bases are TGTGCCAGCTCGCCGACAGCAACGAACACTGAAGCTTTCTTT.